Each of the 21 T cell receptor beta chains below was sequenced from the same sample in a study of T cell responses to AZD1222 COVID-19 vaccine. Sequencing used immunoSEQ multiplex PCR; TCRdb keeps in-frame clones, though not all of them. The top ten hold around 1% of the sample, which has about 170,000 clones, roughly 85% seen once. Specimen: peripheral blood, collected 28 days after the second AZD1222 dose. The origin of the receptors is an adult who received the AZD1222 COVID-19 vaccine.

CDR3 sequence reads: CASSWGGRDQPQHF. CDR3 DNA: TGCGCCAGCAGCTGGGGGGGGCGGGATCAGCCCCAGCATTTT. V is TRBV5-1 and J is TRBJ1-5, with D possibly matching TRBD1 (6 bases). Trimming shortened V by 3 bases and J by 5 bases, and 12 bases separated the two germline ends. Germline V gene sequence: CDR1 SGHRS, CDR2 YFSETQ. This CDR3 is 14 amino acids long.

J is TRBJ2-2 and V is TRBV12-3 or TRBV12-4; possibly TRBD1 or TRBD2 for D (5 bases each). This CDR3 contains 13 residues. Trimming took 11 bases from V and 6 from J, leaving 16 bases between them. Here the CDR3 reads CASRDGLAGELFF. DNA of the CDR3: TGTGCCTCCCGGGACGGACTGGCCGGGGAGCTGTTTTTT.

V is TRBV3-1 (or the pseudogene TRBV3-2) and J is TRBJ1-1, with 7 positions matching TRBD1. Germline CDR1 and CDR2: LGHDT and YNNKEL (reference sequence). The CDR3 is 13 residues long. Losses at the gene ends were 4 bases for V and 5 bases for J; bases not matched to a gene: 4. In nucleotides, the CDR3 is TGTGCCAGCAGCCTCAGGGGGGGGACTGAAGCTTTCTTT. Its translation: CASSLRGGTEAFF.

The chain employs TRBV11-2 and TRBJ2-1; the match to TRBD2 covers 13 bases. The ends lost 3 bases at V and 7 bases at J; junction bases unmatched: 3. The CDR3 length is 15 residues. Per germline, CDR1 SGHAT and CDR2 FQNNGV. The CDR3 DNA reads TGTGCCAGCAGCTTCACTAGCGGGGGGGCAAATGAGCAGTTCTTC. Its translation: CASSFTSGGANEQFF.

The chain has TRBV6-2 or TRBV6-3 and TRBJ1-1; D gene unclear. Between the trimmed V and J ends, which lost 2 bases and 4 bases, there was a span of 2 bases. Germline V gene sequence: CDR1 MNHEY, CDR2 SVGEGT. The CDR3 runs 11 residues. The CDR3 loop is CASSYPTEAFF. CDR3 DNA: TGTGCCAGCAGTTACCCCACTGAAGCTTTCTTT.

This clone was recorded a few times. J is TRBJ1-1 and V is TRBV10-2; no reliable D call. Trimming cost V 2 bases and J 5 bases, with 9 bases left between them. Germline-derived CDR1 and CDR2 are WSHSY and SAAADI. The CDR3 loop spans 13 amino acids. The CDR3 is CASSETVRTEAFF. CDR3 DNA sequence: TGCGCCAGCAGTGAGACGGTAAGGACTGAAGCTTTCTTT.

The chain is built from TRBV19 and TRBJ1-1; D remains ambiguous. CDR1 is LNHDA and CDR2 is SQIVND in the germline V gene (reference sequence). The length of the CDR3 is 15 residues. V was trimmed by 3 bases and J by 0 bases, leaving 11 bases between them. Here the CDR3 reads CASSMRRTLNTEAFF. As DNA, the CDR3 is TGTGCCAGTAGTATGAGACGGACTTTGAACACTGAAGCTTTCTTT.

The chain joins TRBV10-1 to TRBJ2-4; D may be TRBD1 (6 bases). The CDR3 extends over 14 amino acids. Between the trimmed V and J ends, which lost 3 bases and 7 bases, there was a span of 13 bases. Germline CDR1 is WNHNN and CDR2 is SYGVQD (reference sequence). CDR3 nucleotides: TGCGCCAGCAGTGATGCAGGGGTTAAGAACATTCAGTACTTC. Protein sequence: CASSDAGVKNIQYF.

The chain is built from TRBV11-3 and TRBJ2-1; a weak D match, TRBD1 (6 bases). From germline, CDR1 is SGHNT and CDR2 YENEEA. Trimming pared 5 bases from V and 9 bases from J, leaving 17 bases between. This CDR3 is built from 14 residues. The CDR3 coding sequence is TGTGCCAGCAGCGAGGCAGGGGAAAAGGGTGAGCAGTTCTTC. This translates into CASSEAGEKGEQFF.

This chain connects TRBV14 to TRBJ1-2, with 7 bases lining up with TRBD1. Unmatched junction bases numbered 13, after V lost 2 bases and J lost 13 bases. The CDR3 has 14 residues. The V gene's germline CDR1 is SGHDN and CDR2 FVKESK. The CDR3 DNA reads as TGTGCCAGCAGCCAAATGGACAGGAGCCTCCCGGGCACCTTC. Amino acid sequence: CASSQMDRSLPGTF.

The gene calls are TRBV5-4 and TRBJ2-1, with 7 positions matching TRBD2. CDR3 length equals 15 residues. Germline CDR1 reads SGHNT; CDR2 reads YYREEE (reference sequence). V shed 0 bases, J shed 3 bases, and the junction held 3 bases outside the gene matches. The CDR3 here is CASSLASGFYNEQFF. Here the CDR3 DNA reads TGTGCCAGCAGCTTGGCTAGCGGCTTCTACAATGAGCAGTTCTTC.

V is TRBV18 and J is TRBJ2-3; D tentatively reads TRBD1 or TRBD2 (5 bases each). Trimming took off 3 bases at V and 4 bases at J, with 14 bases between the two ends. Per germline, CDR1 KGHSH and CDR2 LQKENI. The CDR3 runs to 15 residues. The CDR3 loop is CASSPGAAGADTQYF. The CDR3 nucleotides are TGTGCCAGCTCACCTGGGGCGGCCGGGGCAGATACGCAGTATTTT.

The gene calls are TRBV5-1 and TRBJ1-2; D unresolved. There are 16 residues in the CDR3. The germline V gene encodes CDR1 SGHRS and CDR2 YFSETQ. V lost 1 base, J lost 0 bases, and 13 bases lay in between. CDR3 in amino acids: CASSLHPRETNYGYTF. CDR3 nucleotides: TGCGCCAGCAGCTTGCATCCCCGGGAAACTAACTATGGCTACACCTTC.

The chain carries TRBV13 and TRBJ1-2; D unclear. The V end lost 4 bases, the J end lost 7 bases, and 22 bases lay between the germline ends. Looked up from germline, CDR1 is PRHDT and CDR2 is FYEKMQ (reference sequence). The CDR3 loop spans 16 amino acids. CDR3 protein: CASSYVSGATTGGYTF. CDR3 DNA: TGTGCCAGCAGCTATGTCTCGGGAGCTACAACGGGTGGCTACACCTTC.

The chain joins TRBV6-5 to TRBJ1-1; TRBD1 matches at 9 bases. Germline V gives CDR1 MNHEY, CDR2 SVGAGI. There are 14 residues in the CDR3. Trimming removed 10 bases from V and 1 base from J; junction bases left unmatched: 7. CDR3 nucleotides: TGTGCCACAGTAACAGGGGGCCGGAACACTGAAGCTTTCTTT. Translating gives CATVTGGRNTEAFF.

The V call is TRBV27, the J call TRBJ1-2, with 8 nucleotides matching TRBD1. The germline V gene has CDR1 MNHEY and CDR2 SMNVEV (reference sequence). The length of the CDR3 is 13 residues. V shed 4 bases and J 6 bases; nucleotides not matched to a gene: 4. The CDR3 sequence: CASSYTGGDGYTF. The CDR3 DNA follows: TGTGCCAGCAGTTATACAGGGGGTGATGGCTACACCTTC.

The chain joins TRBV2 to TRBJ2-7; D remains unclear. V was trimmed by 6 bases and J by 3 bases, leaving 12 bases between them. Germline V gene data show CDR1 as SNHLY and CDR2 as FYNNEI. The CDR3 spans 13 residues. CDR3 sequence reads: CASRMQSNYEQYF. Written as DNA, the CDR3 is TGTGCCAGCAGGATGCAATCAAACTACGAGCAGTACTTC.

This chain connects TRBV4-1 to TRBJ1-1, with 8 bases fitting TRBD1. Trimming at V came to 6 bases and at J to 1 base, leaving 13 bases not matched to a gene. Germline CDR1 is MGHRA and CDR2 is YSYEKL. The CDR3 runs 17 residues. Written as DNA, the CDR3 is TGCGCCAGCAGGGGACAGGATTTGATTAGATGGAACACTGAAGCTTTCTTT. It translates to CASRGQDLIRWNTEAFF.

This chain links TRBV7-9 with TRBJ2-3; 8 bases agree with TRBD1. Per germline, CDR1 SEHNR and CDR2 FQNEAQ (reference sequence). V was clipped by 5 bases and J by 1 base; unmatched bases: 5. This CDR3 contains 15 residues. This CDR3 is CASSPTGAGTDTQYF. CDR3 sequence (DNA): TGTGCCAGCAGCCCGACAGGGGCAGGCACAGATACGCAGTATTTT.

The chain couples TRBV4-1 to TRBJ2-3; no firm D call. The CDR3 runs 13 residues. Germline CDR1 and CDR2: MGHRA and YSYEKL. V was trimmed by 4 bases and J by 2 bases, leaving 7 bases between them. The DNA for the CDR3 is TGCGCCAGCAGCCTACTGGCCACAGATACGCAGTATTTT. Encoded protein: CASSLLATDTQYF.

The chain has TRBV5-1 and TRBJ2-5, with 8 bases fitting TRBD2. This CDR3 comprises 17 residues. V shed 0 bases and J 0 bases; nucleotides not matched to a gene: 7. Germline assignment: CDR1 SGHRS and CDR2 YFSETQ. The CDR3 sequence is CASSLAIGGAYQETQYF. CDR3 nucleotide sequence: TGCGCCAGCAGCTTGGCCATCGGGGGGGCTTACCAAGAGACCCAGTACTTC.